The T cell receptor (beta chain) described here comes from a study of blood T cell repertoires in COVID-19. Study details: COVID-19 samples collected from the United States, Italy and Spain covered acute and convalescent phases. T cells, B-cell-depleted T cells, or PBMCs provided the cDNA or gDNA that served as material.

The V end lost 0 bases, the J end lost 0 bases, and 16 bases lay between the germline ends. The V gene's germline CDR1 is SGHDT and CDR2 YYEEEE. The CDR3 spans 17 residues. Under the authors' procedure: Amplifying reference gene primers gave estimates of nucleated cell counts. Produced via immunoSEQ multiplex PCR; TCRdb's table is partial and in-frame only. The DNA was the basis for D and trimming; V, J and clone size are from that table. The table records 84,000 or so clones, 65% to 85% of them present only once. Sample: peripheral blood. The source of this sequence is a woman of 80 years or more with acute or convalescent COVID-19. J is TRBJ2-7 and V is TRBV5-6, with a tentative D call TRBD2 (7 bases). For the CDR3, the DNA is TGTGCCAGCAGCTTGGGGGGGGCGGGGGAAACCTCCTACGAGCAGTACTTC. Protein: CASSLGGAGETSYEQYF.